Listed below are T cell receptor beta chains from one sample, sequenced in a study of blood T cell repertoires in COVID-19. Clones were sequenced by immunoSEQ multiplex PCR, and TCRdb holds only the in-frame ones, with some missing. The data contain tens of thousands of clones, around four fifths of them singletons. Input material: peripheral blood. The receptors originated from a human donor in a cohort sampled during active COVID-19. Each CDR3 is given with its conserved first and last residue. Fields, in order: V gene, J gene, clone size, D gene, CDR3 protein, CDR3 DNA. The D gene is left open where the match is weak. Clone size is not always given. Where it is, it says once, few, many or a class for expanded clones.

TRBV18	TRBJ2-1	NA	NA	CASSPPLLGLPSYNEQFF	TGTGCCAGCTCACCCCCCCTACTGGGACTCCCTTCCTACAATGAGCAGTTCTTC
TRBV7-6	TRBJ2-5	NA	TRBD2	CASSSGLAGGAGETQYF	TGTGCCAGCAGCTCGGGACTAGCGGGGGGGGCAGGAGAGACCCAGTACTTC
TRBV7-6	TRBJ2-7	NA	TRBD1	CASSPWTGGYEQYF	TGTGCCAGCAGCCCCTGGACAGGGGGCTACGAGCAGTACTTC
TRBV18	TRBJ2-7	few	TRBD2	CASSPSGGGYEQYF	TGTGCCAGCTCACCAAGCGGGGGGGGCTACGAGCAGTACTTC
TRBV5-1	TRBJ2-5	NA	NA	CASSTGDQETQYF	TGCGCCAGCAGCACGGGGGATCAAGAGACCCAGTACTTC
TRBV15	TRBJ2-7	NA	TRBD1	CATSRDRTGGNEQYF	TGTGCCACCAGCAGAGATAGGACAGGGGGCAACGAGCAGTACTTC
TRBV6-5	TRBJ2-2	NA	NA	CASKSGTGGPGELFF	TGTGCCAGCAAGAGCGGGACAGGAGGCCCCGGGGAGCTGTTTTTT
TRBV27	TRBJ2-5	NA	TRBD1	CASRPDRGRFQTQYF	TGTGCCAGCAGACCCGACAGGGGGCGCTTCCAGACCCAGTACTTC
TRBV9	TRBJ1-4	NA	NA	CASSVGQLGQEKLFF	TGTGCCAGCAGCGTAGGACAGTTGGGACAAGAAAAACTGTTTTTT
TRBV19	TRBJ2-7	NA	TRBD1	CATGQGAGEQYF	TGTGCCACGGGACAGGGGGCAGGGGAGCAGTACTTC
TRBV5-1	TRBJ2-7	few	TRBD1	CASSVAPTGFATYEQYF	TGCGCCAGCAGCGTGGCCCCGACAGGGTTCGCGACCTACGAGCAGTACTTC
TRBV7-9	TRBJ1-1	NA	NA	CASSRQINTEAFF	TGTGCCAGCAGCCGACAGATTAACACTGAAGCTTTCTTT
TRBV5-1	TRBJ2-1	once	NA	CASSADSSYNEQFF	TGCGCCAGCAGCGCCGACAGCTCCTACAATGAGCAGTTCTTC
TRBV19	TRBJ1-2	NA	NA	CASSIVGGGNYGYTF	TGTGCCAGTAGTATCGTAGGAGGAGGCAACTATGGCTACACCTTC
TRBV11-2	TRBJ1-2	NA	TRBD1	CASSLTTGMGGYTF	TGTGCCAGCAGCTTAACGACAGGGATGGGCGGCTACACCTTC
TRBV2	TRBJ2-5	NA	TRBD2	CASSEGGGETQYF	TGTGCCAGCAGTGAAGGGGGGGGAGAGACCCAGTACTTC
TRBV6-6	TRBJ1-2	NA	TRBD1	CASSLTGGADYGYTF	TGTGCCAGCAGCCTGACAGGGGGCGCCGACTATGGCTACACCTTC
TRBV18	TRBJ1-6	NA	NA	CASSPPTGGNSPLHF	TGTGCCAGCTCACCACCAACGGGGGGGAATTCACCCCTCCACTTT
TRBV19	TRBJ2-5	medium-sized	NA	CASSTWTGRETQYF	TGTGCCAGTAGTACTTGGACTGGCCGGGAGACCCAGTACTTC
TRBV9	TRBJ1-2	NA	TRBD1	CASSTRDRVGYEGYTF	TGTGCCAGCAGCACTAGGGACAGGGTGGGCTATGAGGGCTACACCTTC
TRBV29-1	TRBJ2-7	NA	TRBD1	CSVVPGTGEVHEQYF	TGCAGCGTTGTACCCGGGACAGGGGAAGTCCACGAGCAGTACTTC
TRBV6-6	TRBJ1-2	NA	TRBD1	CASSSRDREPYGYTF	TGTGCCAGCAGTTCCCGCGACAGGGAACCTTATGGCTACACCTTC
TRBV5-1	TRBJ2-4	NA	NA	CASSLAQGNIQYF	TGCGCCAGCAGCTTGGCTCAGGGGAACATTCAGTACTTC
TRBV12-3/TRBV12-4	TRBJ1-2	NA	NA	CASSQDSSMGYTF	TGTGCCAGCAGCCAGGACAGCTCTATGGGCTACACCTTC
TRBV27	TRBJ2-1	NA	NA	CASSPSESSYNEQFF	TGTGCCAGCAGCCCCAGCGAGAGCTCCTACAATGAGCAGTTCTTC
TRBV2	TRBJ2-5	few	NA	CASTRQETQYF	TGTGCCAGCACTCGCCAAGAGACCCAGTACTTC
TRBV6-1	TRBJ1-1	few	TRBD1	CASSVGQGGMNTEAFF	TGTGCCAGCAGTGTGGGACAGGGAGGGATGAACACTGAAGCTTTCTTT
TRBV5-6	TRBJ2-1	once	TRBD1	CASSRDRGDEQFF	TGTGCCAGCAGCAGGGACAGGGGCGATGAGCAGTTCTTC
TRBV7-9	TRBJ2-3	NA	NA	CASSLGTTGDTQYF	TGTGCCAGCAGCCTCGGCACCACGGGTGATACGCAGTATTTT
TRBV6-5	TRBJ2-7	NA	TRBD1	CASKDRGGWPYEQYF	TGTGCCAGCAAAGACAGGGGCGGGTGGCCCTACGAGCAGTACTTC
TRBV27	TRBJ1-2	NA	NA	CASSLRTSSGYTF	TGTGCCAGCAGTTTAAGGACTTCTTCTGGCTACACCTTC
TRBV3-1/TRBV3-2	TRBJ2-3	NA	TRBD1	CASSLGQGPDTQYF	TGTGCCAGCAGCCTTGGACAGGGACCAGATACGCAGTATTTT
TRBV11-2	TRBJ2-3	NA	NA	CASSLQGFTDTQYF	TGTGCCAGCAGCTTACAGGGGTTCACAGATACGCAGTATTTT
TRBV5-1	TRBJ1-1	NA	NA	CASSRDSYNTEAFF	TGCGCCAGCAGCCGTGACAGTTACAACACTGAAGCTTTCTTT
TRBV18	TRBJ2-5	NA	NA	CASSPSTGRPETQYF	TGTGCCAGCTCTCCCTCGACAGGGAGGCCAGAGACCCAGTACTTC
TRBV9	TRBJ2-6	NA	TRBD1	CASSTRGQGLSGANVLTF	TGTGCCAGCAGCACAAGAGGACAGGGGCTCTCTGGGGCCAACGTCCTGACTTTC
TRBV10-3	TRBJ1-2	NA	TRBD1	CAITWDRGSNYGYTF	TGTGCCATCACCTGGGACAGGGGCTCTAACTATGGCTACACCTTC
TRBV29-1	TRBJ2-3	few	TRBD2	CSVPLAGGNTDTQYF	TGCAGCGTTCCCCTAGCGGGGGGAAACACAGATACGCAGTATTTT
TRBV10-1	TRBJ2-7	NA	TRBD1	CASSDPGQGDYEQYF	TGCGCCAGCAGTGACCCGGGACAGGGCGACTACGAGCAGTACTTC
TRBV7-3	TRBJ2-1	NA	TRBD2	CASSLASGDADEQFF	TGTGCCAGCAGCTTAGCTAGCGGGGATGCAGATGAGCAGTTCTTC
TRBV18	TRBJ2-1	NA	TRBD2	CASSYGGDEQFF	TGTGCCAGCTCCTATGGGGGGGATGAGCAGTTCTTC
TRBV19	TRBJ2-4	NA	NA	CASSSLDSIQYF	TGTGCCAGTAGTTCCCTAGACAGCATTCAGTACTTC
TRBV5-1	TRBJ2-6	NA	NA	CASSPTGSGGAGANVLTF	TGCGCCAGCAGCCCCACAGGATCCGGGGGTGCCGGGGCCAACGTCCTGACTTTC
TRBV5-1	TRBJ2-1	NA	TRBD2	CASTARRLAGDEQFF	TGCGCCAGCACCGCGCGTAGACTAGCGGGGGATGAGCAGTTCTTC
TRBV7-9	TRBJ2-3	NA	NA	CASSLIGGTDTQYF	TGTGCCAGCAGCTTGATCGGGGGCACAGATACGCAGTATTTT
TRBV24-1	TRBJ2-1	NA	TRBD2	CATSDLVSGSSYNEQFF	TGTGCCACCAGTGATTTGGTCAGCGGGAGCTCCTACAATGAGCAGTTCTTC
TRBV11-1	TRBJ1-1	NA	NA	CASRGLSNTEAFF	TGTGCCAGCAGGGGACTATCGAACACTGAAGCTTTCTTT
TRBV24-1	TRBJ2-5	NA	TRBD2	CATSAGGNMETQYF	TGTGCCACCAGTGCCGGGGGGAATATGGAGACCCAGTACTTC
TRBV9	TRBJ1-2	NA	NA	CASSVDGYGYTF	TGTGCCAGCAGCGTAGACGGCTATGGCTACACCTTC
TRBV5-1	TRBJ1-2	NA	TRBD1	CASSFGQGGGGYTF	TGCGCCAGCAGCTTTGGACAGGGGGGTGGTGGCTACACCTTC
TRBV7-9	TRBJ1-2	NA	TRBD1	CASSRGTDYGYTF	TGTGCCAGCAGCCGTGGGACAGACTATGGCTACACCTTC
TRBV2	TRBJ2-1	NA	TRBD1	CASTATGVYQFF	TGTGCCAGCACCGCGACAGGGGTTTACCAGTTCTTC
TRBV4-1	TRBJ2-4	NA	TRBD2	CASSPGLAAKNIQYF	TGCGCCAGCAGCCCGGGACTAGCAGCCAAAAACATTCAGTACTTC
TRBV12-5	TRBJ1-1	once	NA	CASGLVREAFF	TGTGCTAGTGGTTTGGTCCGTGAAGCTTTCTTT
TRBV3-1/TRBV3-2	TRBJ1-2	NA	TRBD1	CASRQHGTDYGYTF	TGTGCCAGCAGGCAGCACGGGACAGACTATGGCTACACCTTC
TRBV18	TRBJ1-5	NA	NA	CASSLTGSDQPQHF	TGTGCCAGCTCACTGACAGGTTCCGATCAGCCCCAGCATTTT
TRBV24-1	TRBJ2-3	NA	TRBD1	CATSDFLGQGVTDTQYF	TGTGCCACCAGTGATTTCCTGGGACAGGGGGTCACAGATACGCAGTATTTT